This T cell receptor (beta chain) stems from a study of graft-versus-host responses after intestinal transplantation. Points from the study as a whole: Maximum circulating GvH clone levels tracked with early post-transplant HvG decreases. Marrow from the recipient contained GvH clones, some of which had appeared first in ileum or blood.

Profiled with immunoSEQ multiplex PCR; TCRdb holds only in-frame clones, not every one. The sample consists of tens of thousands of clones, roughly 96% of them appearing once. Concerning this clone itself: The antigen is unknown.

This CDR3 has 17 residues. V gave up 3 bases and J gave up 1 base; unmatched junction bases: 7. CDR1 is ENHRY and CDR2 is SYGVKD in the germline V gene. Sequences were derived from unstimulated CD8+ T cells sorted from spleen or lymph node cells, sampled before transplant. The chain recombines TRBV10-3 with TRBJ2-2; TRBD2 matches at 8 bases. The TCR comes from a human donor who was the organ donor for an intestinal transplant. The chain's CDR3 is CAISDGSGGLNTGELFF. CDR3 DNA sequence: TGTGCCATCAGTGACGGGTCGGGAGGGTTGAACACCGGGGAGCTGTTTTTT.